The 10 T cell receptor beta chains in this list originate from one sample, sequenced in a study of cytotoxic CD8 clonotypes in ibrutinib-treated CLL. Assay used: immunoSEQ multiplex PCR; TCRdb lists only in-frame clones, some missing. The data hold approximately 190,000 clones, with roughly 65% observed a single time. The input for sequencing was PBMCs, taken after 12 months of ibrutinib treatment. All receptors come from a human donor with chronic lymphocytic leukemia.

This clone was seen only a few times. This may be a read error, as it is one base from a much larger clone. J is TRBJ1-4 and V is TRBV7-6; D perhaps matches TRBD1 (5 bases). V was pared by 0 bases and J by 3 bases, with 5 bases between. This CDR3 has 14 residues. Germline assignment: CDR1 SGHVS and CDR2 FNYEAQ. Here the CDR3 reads CASSLAGANEKLFF. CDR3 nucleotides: TGTGCCAGCAGCTTAGCAGGGGCTAATGAAAAACTGTTTTTT. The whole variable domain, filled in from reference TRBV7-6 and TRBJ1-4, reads GAGVSQSPRYKVTKRGQDVALRCDPISGHVSLYWYRQALGQGPEFLTYFNYEAQQDKSGLPNDRFSAERPEGSISTLTIQRTEQRDSAMYRCASSLAGANEKLFFGSGTQLSVL.

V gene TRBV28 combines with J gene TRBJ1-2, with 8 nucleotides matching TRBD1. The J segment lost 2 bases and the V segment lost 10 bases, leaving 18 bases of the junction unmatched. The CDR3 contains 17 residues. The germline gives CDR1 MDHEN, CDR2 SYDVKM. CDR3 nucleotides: TGTGCCATCTTCGGAACGGGGGCTAACAGGGGGAACTATGGCTACACCTTC. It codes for CAIFGTGANRGNYGYTF.

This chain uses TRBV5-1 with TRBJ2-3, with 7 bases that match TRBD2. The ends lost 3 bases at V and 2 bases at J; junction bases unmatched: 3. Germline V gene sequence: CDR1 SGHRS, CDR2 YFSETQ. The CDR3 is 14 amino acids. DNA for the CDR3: TGCGCCAGCAGCTCCGGGACTATCACAGATACGCAGTATTTT. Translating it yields CASSSGTITDTQYF.

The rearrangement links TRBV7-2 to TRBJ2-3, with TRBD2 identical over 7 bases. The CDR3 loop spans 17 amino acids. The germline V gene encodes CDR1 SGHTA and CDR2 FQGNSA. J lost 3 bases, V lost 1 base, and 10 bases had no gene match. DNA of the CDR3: TGTGCCAGCAGCTTAGTTTTCTCGCGGGAGCTGACAGATACGCAGTATTTT. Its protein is CASSLVFSRELTDTQYF.

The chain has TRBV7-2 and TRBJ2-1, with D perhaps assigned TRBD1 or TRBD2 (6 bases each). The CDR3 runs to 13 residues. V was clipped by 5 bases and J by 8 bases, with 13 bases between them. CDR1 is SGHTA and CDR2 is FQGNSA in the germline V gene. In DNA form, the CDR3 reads TGTGCCAGCAGCCGACCTAGGGGGGATGAGCAGTTCTTC. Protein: CASSRPRGDEQFF.

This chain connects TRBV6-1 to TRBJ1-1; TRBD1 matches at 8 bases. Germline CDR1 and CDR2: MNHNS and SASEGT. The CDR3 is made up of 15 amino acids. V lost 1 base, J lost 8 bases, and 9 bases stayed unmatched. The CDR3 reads CASSEERQGRVEAFF. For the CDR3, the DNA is TGTGCCAGCAGTGAAGAAAGACAGGGGCGGGTGGAAGCTTTCTTT.

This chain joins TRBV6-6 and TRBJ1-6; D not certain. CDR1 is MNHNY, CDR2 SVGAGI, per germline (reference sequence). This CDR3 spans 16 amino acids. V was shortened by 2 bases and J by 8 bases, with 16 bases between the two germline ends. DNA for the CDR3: TGTGCCAGCAGTTACCGAACCTCCGTCCGGGATTCACCCCTCCACTTT. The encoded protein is CASSYRTSVRDSPLHF.

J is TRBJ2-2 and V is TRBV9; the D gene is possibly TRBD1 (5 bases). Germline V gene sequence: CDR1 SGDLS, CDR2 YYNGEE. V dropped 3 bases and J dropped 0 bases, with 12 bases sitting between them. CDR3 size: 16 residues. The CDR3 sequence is CASSARQIPNTGELFF. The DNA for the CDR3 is TGTGCCAGCAGCGCCCGACAGATCCCGAACACCGGGGAGCTGTTTTTT.

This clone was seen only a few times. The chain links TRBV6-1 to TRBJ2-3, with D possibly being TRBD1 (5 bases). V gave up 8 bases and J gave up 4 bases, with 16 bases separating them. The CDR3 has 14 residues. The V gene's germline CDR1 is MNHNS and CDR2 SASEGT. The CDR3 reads CASGTGIGADTQYF. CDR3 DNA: TGTGCCAGCGGAACAGGAATAGGGGCAGATACGCAGTATTTT.

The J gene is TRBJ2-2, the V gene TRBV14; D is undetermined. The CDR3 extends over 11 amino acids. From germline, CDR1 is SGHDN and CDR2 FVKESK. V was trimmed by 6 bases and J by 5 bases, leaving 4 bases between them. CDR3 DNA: TGTGCCAGCAGAGGTACCGGGGAGCTGTTTTTT. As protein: CASRGTGELFF.